The clone carrying this TCR beta chain was picked up many times. Antigen specificity is unknown. This sample was included in a study of blood T cells in healthy people across ages. The study recruited healthy Caucasian donors from Russia who were aged about 6 to 90. Extraction yielded at least 5 micrograms of total RNA per sample. Through a sample-barcoded 5' primer and a J-beta primer mix, a second PCR was run for about 6 to 12 cycles. All samples gave at least 2.5 million CDR3-containing paired-end reads. TCRdb analysed the 5' RACE reads with MiXCR anew, one entry per CDR3 protein. This table holds about 1.6 million distinct CDR3 sequences, around 35% found once. Study-wide points: The long-lived group displayed more naive CD4+ cells, plus higher diversity, than the aged donors did.

The V and J ends lost 2 bases and 10 bases, in that order; junction bases with no gene match: 7. CDR3 length: 13 residues. Germline V gene data show CDR1 as ENHRY and CDR2 as SYGVKD. The TCR originated in a woman aged 30 to 39 in good health. Sequencing was performed on blood. The chain uses TRBV10-3 and TRBJ2-7; the match to TRBD1 covers 8 bases. The CDR3 nucleotides are TGTGCCATCAGTGAGGGGGGGACAGGACGACAGTACTTC. Encoded protein: CAISEGGTGRQYF.